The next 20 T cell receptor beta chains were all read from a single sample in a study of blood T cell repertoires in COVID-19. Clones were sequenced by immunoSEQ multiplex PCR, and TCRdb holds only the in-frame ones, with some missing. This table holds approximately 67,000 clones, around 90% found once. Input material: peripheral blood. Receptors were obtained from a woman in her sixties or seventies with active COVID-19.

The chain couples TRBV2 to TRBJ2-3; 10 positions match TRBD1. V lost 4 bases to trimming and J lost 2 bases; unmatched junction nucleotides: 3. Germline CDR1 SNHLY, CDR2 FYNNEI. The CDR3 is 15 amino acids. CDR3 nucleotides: TGTGCCAGCAGTGCGGGGACAGGGGTCACAGATACGCAGTATTTT. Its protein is CASSAGTGVTDTQYF.

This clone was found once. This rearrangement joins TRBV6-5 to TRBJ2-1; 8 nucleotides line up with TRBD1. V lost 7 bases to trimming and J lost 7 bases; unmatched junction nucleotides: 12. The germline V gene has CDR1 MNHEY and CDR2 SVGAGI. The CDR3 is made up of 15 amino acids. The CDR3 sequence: CASTNRQGLLNEQFF. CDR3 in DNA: TGTGCCAGCACCAATCGACAGGGGCTACTGAATGAGCAGTTCTTC.

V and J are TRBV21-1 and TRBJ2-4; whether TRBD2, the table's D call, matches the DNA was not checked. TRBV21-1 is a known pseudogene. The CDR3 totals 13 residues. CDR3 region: CASSNTRKNIQYF. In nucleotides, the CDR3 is TGTGCCAGCAGCAACACGCGGAAAAACATTCAGTACTTC.

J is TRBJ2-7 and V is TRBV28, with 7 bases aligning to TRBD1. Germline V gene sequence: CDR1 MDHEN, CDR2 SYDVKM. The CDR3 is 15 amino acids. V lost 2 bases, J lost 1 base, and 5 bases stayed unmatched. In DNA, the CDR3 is TGTGCCAGCAGTTTAACCAGACAGGGTTCCTACGAGCAGTACTTC. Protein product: CASSLTRQGSYEQYF. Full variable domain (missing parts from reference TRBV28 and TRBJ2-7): DVKVTQSSRYLVKRTGEKVFLECVQDMDHENMFWYRQDPGLGLRLIYFSYDVKMKEKGDIPEGYSVSREKKERFSLILESASTNQTSMYLCASSLTRQGSYEQYFGPGTRLTVT.

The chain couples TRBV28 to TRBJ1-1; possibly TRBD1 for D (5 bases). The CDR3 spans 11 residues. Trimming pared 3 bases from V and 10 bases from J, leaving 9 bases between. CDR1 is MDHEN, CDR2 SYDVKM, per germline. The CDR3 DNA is TGTGCCAGCAGTTTCGGAGGGGTAGCTTTCTTT. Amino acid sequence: CASSFGGVAFF.

The CDR3 is CASERIEGGTEAFF. The CDR3 nucleotides are TGTGCCAGCGAACGCATCGAAGGGGGCACTGAAGCTTTCTTT. The chain uses TRBV18 and TRBJ1-1; perhaps TRBD1 as D (6 bases). The V end was cut by 8 bases, the J end by 4 bases, with 17 bases between. Germline CDR1 KGHSH, CDR2 LQKENI. The CDR3 loop spans 14 amino acids.

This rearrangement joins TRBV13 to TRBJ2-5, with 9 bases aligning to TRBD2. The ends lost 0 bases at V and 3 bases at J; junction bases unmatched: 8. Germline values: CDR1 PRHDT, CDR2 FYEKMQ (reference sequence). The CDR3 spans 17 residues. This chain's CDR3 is CASSLGFLAGKKETQYF. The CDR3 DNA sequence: TGTGCCAGCAGCTTAGGCTTCCTAGCGGGAAAAAAAGAGACCCAGTACTTC. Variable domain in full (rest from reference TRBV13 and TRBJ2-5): AAGVIQSPRHLIKEKRETATLKCYPIPRHDTVYWYQQGPGQDPQFLISFYEKMQSDKGSIPDRFSAQQFSDYHSELNMSSLELGDSALYFCASSLGFLAGKKETQYFGPGTRLLVL.

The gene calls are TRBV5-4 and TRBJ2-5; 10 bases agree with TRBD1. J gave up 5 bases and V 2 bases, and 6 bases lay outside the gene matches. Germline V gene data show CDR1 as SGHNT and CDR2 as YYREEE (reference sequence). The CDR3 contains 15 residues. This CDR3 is CASSFDRGLGETQYF. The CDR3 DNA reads TGTGCCAGCAGCTTTGACAGGGGGCTGGGGGAGACCCAGTACTTC.

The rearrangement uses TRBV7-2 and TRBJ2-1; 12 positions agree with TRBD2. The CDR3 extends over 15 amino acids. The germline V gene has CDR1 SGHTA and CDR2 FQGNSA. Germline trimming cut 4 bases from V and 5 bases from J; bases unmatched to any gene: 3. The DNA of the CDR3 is TGTGCCAGCAGCTCACGGACTAGCGGGAACAATGAGCAGTTCTTC. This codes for CASSSRTSGNNEQFF.

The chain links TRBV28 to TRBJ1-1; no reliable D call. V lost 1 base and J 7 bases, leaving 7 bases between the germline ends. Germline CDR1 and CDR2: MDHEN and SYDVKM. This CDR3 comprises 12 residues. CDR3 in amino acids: CASSLYPGEAFF. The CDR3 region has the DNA TGTGCCAGCAGTTTATACCCGGGTGAAGCTTTCTTT.

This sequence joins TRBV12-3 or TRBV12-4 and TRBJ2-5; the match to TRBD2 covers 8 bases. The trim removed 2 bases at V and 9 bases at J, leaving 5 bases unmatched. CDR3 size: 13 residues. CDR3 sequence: CASSLREGTAQYF. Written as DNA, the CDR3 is TGTGCCAGCAGTTTACGGGAGGGAACGGCCCAGTACTTC.

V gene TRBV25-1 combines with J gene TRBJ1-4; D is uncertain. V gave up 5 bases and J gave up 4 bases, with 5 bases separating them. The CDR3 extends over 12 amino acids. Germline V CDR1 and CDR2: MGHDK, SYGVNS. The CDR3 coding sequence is TGTGCCAGCAGTTCCCGTAATGAAAAACTGTTTTTT. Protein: CASSSRNEKLFF.

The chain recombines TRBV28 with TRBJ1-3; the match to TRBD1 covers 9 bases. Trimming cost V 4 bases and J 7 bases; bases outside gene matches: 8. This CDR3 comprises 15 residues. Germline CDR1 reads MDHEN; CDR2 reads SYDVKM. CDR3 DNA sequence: TGTGCCAGCAGTTACGCCGGGACAGGGAGGAACACCATATATTTT. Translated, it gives CASSYAGTGRNTIYF. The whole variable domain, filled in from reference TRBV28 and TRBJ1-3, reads DVKVTQSSRYLVKRTGEKVFLECVQDMDHENMFWYRQDPGLGLRLIYFSYDVKMKEKGDIPEGYSVSREKKERFSLILESASTNQTSMYLCASSYAGTGRNTIYFGEGSWLTVV.

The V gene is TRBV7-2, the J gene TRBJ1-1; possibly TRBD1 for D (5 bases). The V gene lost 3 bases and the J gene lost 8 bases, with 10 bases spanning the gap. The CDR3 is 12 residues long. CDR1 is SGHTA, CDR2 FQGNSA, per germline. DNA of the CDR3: TGTGCCAGCAGCTTCAGGGCAGCAGAAGCTTTCTTT. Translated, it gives CASSFRAAEAFF.

The CDR3 loop reads CASSYSTGLYNEQFF. The CDR3 bases are TGTGCCAGCAGTTACTCGACAGGGTTGTACAATGAGCAGTTCTTC. The chain carries TRBV6-5 and TRBJ2-1; 7 nucleotides match TRBD1. Trimming took 0 bases from V and 4 from J; bases not matched to a gene: 3. Germline CDR1 is MNHEY and CDR2 is SVGAGI. CDR3 size: 15 residues.

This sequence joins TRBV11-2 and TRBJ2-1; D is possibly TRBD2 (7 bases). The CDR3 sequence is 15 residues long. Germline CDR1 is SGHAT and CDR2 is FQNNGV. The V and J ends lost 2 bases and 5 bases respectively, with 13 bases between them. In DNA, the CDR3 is TGTGCCAGCAGCTTAATGCGGGGGCACCACAATGAGCAGTTCTTC. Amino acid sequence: CASSLMRGHHNEQFF. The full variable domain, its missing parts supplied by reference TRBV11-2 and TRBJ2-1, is EAGVAQSPRYKIIEKRQSVAFWCNPISGHATLYWYQQILGQGPKLLIQFQNNGVVDDSQLPKDRFSAERLKGVDSTLKIQPAKLEDSAVYLCASSLMRGHHNEQFFGPGTRLTVL.

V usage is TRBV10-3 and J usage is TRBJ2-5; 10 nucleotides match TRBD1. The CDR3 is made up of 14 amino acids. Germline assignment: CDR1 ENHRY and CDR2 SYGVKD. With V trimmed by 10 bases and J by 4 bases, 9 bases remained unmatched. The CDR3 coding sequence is TGTGCCACCAGCCTCGGACAGGGGGGAGAGACCCAGTACTTC. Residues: CATSLGQGGETQYF.

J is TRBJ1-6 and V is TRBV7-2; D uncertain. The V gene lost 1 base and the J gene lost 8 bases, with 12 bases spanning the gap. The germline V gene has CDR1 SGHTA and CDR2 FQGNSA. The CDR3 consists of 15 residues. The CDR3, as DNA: TGTGCCAGCAGCTTAGGACTAGGGAGCCATTCACCCCTCCACTTT. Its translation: CASSLGLGSHSPLHF. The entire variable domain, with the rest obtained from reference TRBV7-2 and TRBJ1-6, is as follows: GAGVSQSPSNKVTEKGKDVELRCDPISGHTALYWYRQSLGQGLEFLIYFQGNSAPDKSGLPSDRFSAERTGGSVSTLTIQRTQQEDSAVYLCASSLGLGSHSPLHFGNGTRLTVT.

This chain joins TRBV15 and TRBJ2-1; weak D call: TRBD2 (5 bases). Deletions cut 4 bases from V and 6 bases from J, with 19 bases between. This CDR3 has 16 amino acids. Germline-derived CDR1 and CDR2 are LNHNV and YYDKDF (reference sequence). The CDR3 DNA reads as TGTGCCACCAGCAAGGCTGGACTCGAGGGATTCAATGAGCAGTTCTTC. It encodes CATSKAGLEGFNEQFF.

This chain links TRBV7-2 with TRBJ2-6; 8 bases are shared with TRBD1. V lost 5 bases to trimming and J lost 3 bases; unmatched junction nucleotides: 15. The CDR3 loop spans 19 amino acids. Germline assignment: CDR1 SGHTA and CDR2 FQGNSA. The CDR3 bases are TGTGCCAGCAGCACCTCCAGGGGGCTCGAAAGGTTTGGGGCCAACGTCCTGACTTTC. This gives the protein CASSTSRGLERFGANVLTF.